This T cell receptor (beta chain) was retrieved from a study of patients and donors after allogeneic stem cell transplantation. Trimming removed 2 bases from V and 5 bases from J, with 10 bases in between. CDR3 size: 15 residues. Germline V CDR1 and CDR2: MNHEY, SVGEGT. TCRdb reanalysed the RT-PCR reads using MiXCR and keeps one entry per CDR3 protein. The sample consists of about 410,000 distinct CDR3 sequences, 16% of them appearing once. The V call is TRBV6-2 or TRBV6-3, the J call TRBJ1-6; D remains unclear. This receptor was obtained from a human donor who was either an allogeneic HSCT recipient or a stem cell or donor lymphocyte infusion donor (not recorded which). It is not recorded whose cells these are; they may come from a transplant donor. Material for sequencing was blood, either unsorted or a sorted T cell fraction (not recorded which). CDR3 amino acids: CASSYPRGDNSPLHF. The CDR3 DNA sequence: TGTGCCAGCAGTTACCCGCGAGGAGATAATTCACCCCTCCACTTT.